The 19 T cell receptor beta chains below were found in one sample sequenced in a study of blood T cell repertoires in COVID-19. Sequencing used immunoSEQ multiplex PCR; TCRdb keeps in-frame clones, though not all of them. Seen here are 250,000 to 350,000 clones, around 89% observed once, and the top ten hold roughly 2%. The sample comprised PBMCs or T cells enriched from blood (not recorded which). Receptors originate from a woman aged 55-75 years in a cohort exposed to, infected with or recovered from COVID-19 (not recorded which).

The chain employs TRBV6-9 and TRBJ1-5; no reliable D call. V was pared by 6 bases and J by 2 bases, with 8 bases between. The CDR3 spans 13 residues. CDR1 MNHGY and CDR2 SVAAGI come from the germline V gene. The CDR3 is CASRSTGNQPQHF. In DNA form, the CDR3 reads TGTGCCAGCAGGTCTACGGGCAATCAGCCCCAGCATTTT.

This rearrangement joins TRBV2 to TRBJ2-2; 7 bases line up with TRBD2. The J segment lost 6 bases and the V segment lost 8 bases, leaving 9 bases of the junction unmatched. CDR1 and CDR2 (germline): SNHLY, FYNNEI. The CDR3 has 14 residues. CDR3 bases: TGTGCCAGCCGGGAGGCCCAAGGGGCCGGGGAGCTGTTTTTT. This translates into CASREAQGAGELFF. Full variable domain (remainder filled in from reference TRBV2 and TRBJ2-2): EPEVTQTPSHQVTQMGQEVILRCVPISNHLYFYWYRQILGQKVEFLVSFYNNEISEKSEIFDDQFSVERPDGSNFTLKIRSTKLEDSAMYFCASREAQGAGELFFGEGSRLTVL.

V is TRBV3-1 (or the pseudogene TRBV3-2) and J is TRBJ2-7, with no clear D. Germline V CDR1 and CDR2: LGHDT, YNNKEL (reference sequence). V was clipped by 1 base and J by 3 bases, with 19 bases between them. The CDR3 consists of 17 residues. CDR3: CASSQARSELEFYEQYF. CDR3 bases: TGTGCCAGCAGCCAAGCCCGCTCCGAACTCGAATTCTACGAGCAGTACTTC.

V and J are TRBV25-1 and TRBJ1-2, with D possibly TRBD1 on 5 matching bases. Trimming took 1 base from V and 7 from J, leaving 13 bases between them. The CDR3 has 14 amino acids. Germline CDR1 and CDR2: MGHDK and SYGVNS. In DNA, the CDR3 is TGTGCCAGCAGTGAATCGGGACTTCGACGTGGCTACACCTTC. It is translated as CASSESGLRRGYTF.

This clone was detected once. The chain carries TRBV7-2 and TRBJ2-7; 9 nucleotides agree with TRBD2. The CDR3 length is 14 residues. CDR1 and CDR2 (germline): SGHTA, FQGNSA. V lost 5 bases, J lost 2 bases, and 4 bases stayed unmatched. The CDR3 DNA is TGTGCCAGCAGCCTCCGGACTAGCGCCTACGAGCAGTACTTC. Protein sequence: CASSLRTSAYEQYF.

This clone has a single count. The rearrangement joins TRBV5-5 to TRBJ2-7, with D perhaps matching TRBD1 (6 bases). Trimming took off 3 bases at V and 2 bases at J, with 9 bases between the two ends. The V gene's germline CDR1 is SGHKS and CDR2 YYEKEE (reference sequence). The CDR3 loop spans 13 amino acids. CDR3 residues: CASSSGVTYEQYF. In DNA form, the CDR3 reads TGTGCCAGCAGCTCAGGGGTTACCTACGAGCAGTACTTC.

V and J are TRBV27 and TRBJ1-4, with D tentatively TRBD1 (6 bases). Looked up from germline, CDR1 is MNHEY and CDR2 is SMNVEV (reference sequence). V was trimmed by 6 bases and J by 6 bases, leaving 20 bases between them. The CDR3 contains 16 residues. CDR3 region: CASSPINRAEYEKLFF. CDR3 DNA: TGTGCCAGCAGCCCTATTAACAGGGCGGAGTATGAAAAACTGTTTTTT.

The rearrangement links TRBV11-2 to TRBJ2-1, with 9 nucleotides matching TRBD2. Per the germline V gene, CDR1 is SGHAT and CDR2 is FQNNGV. The ends lost 0 bases at V and 7 bases at J; junction bases unmatched: 13. The CDR3 is 18 amino acids. CDR3 sequence (DNA): TGTGCCAGCAGCTTAGAAGGTATTAGCGGGAGCTCTGTAAATGAGCAGTTCTTC. Translation gives CASSLEGISGSSVNEQFF.

V usage is TRBV27 and J usage is TRBJ1-1, with D possibly matching TRBD1 (6 bases). The CDR3 loop spans 15 amino acids. Trimming pared 8 bases from V and 4 bases from J, leaving 20 bases between. Germline V gene sequence: CDR1 MNHEY, CDR2 SMNVEV (reference sequence). CDR3 region: CASRDRQGRVTEAFF. The CDR3 nucleotides are TGTGCCAGCCGGGACCGGCAGGGGAGAGTCACTGAAGCTTTCTTT.

This clone was detected once. V usage is TRBV4-1 and J usage is TRBJ2-3; TRBD2 matches 10 bases. From germline, CDR1 is MGHRA and CDR2 YSYEKL. The CDR3 sequence is 14 residues long. Trimming took 3 bases from V and 4 from J; bases not matched to a gene: 1. CDR3 DNA sequence: TGCGCCAGCAGCCAGGGGACTAGCGCAGATACGCAGTATTTT. Protein sequence: CASSQGTSADTQYF.

V and J are TRBV19 and TRBJ1-3; TRBD1 matches at 7 bases. Germline lookup yields CDR1 LNHDA and CDR2 SQIVND (reference sequence). The CDR3 is 17 residues long. V trimming: 7 bases; J trimming: 2 bases; junction bases outside the gene matches: 14. The chain's CDR3 is CASTPYSSGTAGNTIYF. CDR3 bases: TGTGCCAGTACCCCTTACTCCTCCGGGACAGCTGGAAACACCATATATTTT.

V gene TRBV2 combines with J gene TRBJ1-1; D is possibly TRBD1 (6 bases). Germline V gene data show CDR1 as SNHLY and CDR2 as FYNNEI. Trimming shortened V by 1 base and J by 1 base, and 7 bases separated the two germline ends. The CDR3 loop spans 14 amino acids. The CDR3 spells CASSEEGENTEAFF. CDR3 nucleotide sequence: TGTGCCAGCAGTGAAGAGGGGGAGAACACTGAAGCTTTCTTT.

In DNA form, the CDR3 reads TGTGCCACCAGCAGAGAGGTACTAGCGGGAGCGAGCGAGCAGTACTTC. This sequence encodes CATSREVLAGASEQYF. V gene TRBV15 combines with J gene TRBJ2-7; 11 positions agree with TRBD2. V was pared by 0 bases and J by 6 bases, with 7 bases of the junction left unmatched. From germline, CDR1 is LNHNV and CDR2 YYDKDF (reference sequence). This CDR3 contains 16 residues.

This chain links TRBV28 with TRBJ1-5, with 7 bases identical to TRBD1. The CDR3 contains 17 residues. From germline, CDR1 is MDHEN and CDR2 SYDVKM. V lost 8 bases to trimming and J lost 7 bases; unmatched junction nucleotides: 20. Here the CDR3 DNA reads TGTGCCAGCCGAATGGGCCGACAGGGTTCTTCCCGCCAGCCCCAGCATTTT. Protein sequence: CASRMGRQGSSRQPQHF. The complete variable domain, with remaining parts taken from reference TRBV28 and TRBJ1-5, reads DVKVTQSSRYLVKRTGEKVFLECVQDMDHENMFWYRQDPGLGLRLIYFSYDVKMKEKGDIPEGYSVSREKKERFSLILESASTNQTSMYLCASRMGRQGSSRQPQHFGDGTRLSIL.

This chain connects TRBV7-3 to TRBJ2-5, with 8 bases that match TRBD2. The CDR3 loop spans 15 amino acids. V dropped 5 bases and J dropped 3; count of bases not matched to a gene: 8. Germline V gene lookup returns CDR1 SGHTA and CDR2 FQGTGA. CDR3 sequence: CASSPSGRGEETQYF. The DNA for the CDR3 is TGTGCCAGCAGCCCCTCCGGGAGGGGAGAAGAGACCCAGTACTTC.

The chain couples TRBV6-2 or TRBV6-3 to TRBJ2-1; TRBD2 matches 8 bases. Germline CDR1 MNHEY, CDR2 SVGEGT. The CDR3 consists of 16 residues. J gave up 3 bases and V 5 bases, and 9 bases lay outside the gene matches. The CDR3 bases are TGTGCCAGCAGTATACCCGAAAGCGGGAGCTACAATGAGCAGTTCTTC. The encoded protein is CASSIPESGSYNEQFF.

J is TRBJ2-5 and V is TRBV5-5, with a possible D match to TRBD1 (6 bases). CDR1 is SGHKS and CDR2 is YYEKEE in the germline V gene (reference sequence). Trimming cost V 0 bases and J 9 bases, with 18 bases left between them. The CDR3 has 15 residues. DNA of the CDR3: TGTGCCAGCAGCTTGGATCGCGAAGGGACAATGGCCCAGTACTTC. Its protein is CASSLDREGTMAQYF.

The chain recombines TRBV30 with TRBJ2-3; 7 bases are a match to TRBD2. The germline V gene encodes CDR1 GTSNPN and CDR2 SVGIG (reference sequence). This CDR3 is 13 amino acids long. J gave up 2 bases and V 6 bases, and 5 bases lay outside the gene matches. The DNA of the CDR3 is TGTGCCTGTACTAGCGTCTTCACAGATACGCAGTATTTT. This codes for CACTSVFTDTQYF. The full variable domain, with the rest looked up from reference TRBV30 and TRBJ2-3, is SQTIHQWPATLVQPVGSPLSLECTVEGTSNPNLYWYRQAAGRGLQLLFYSVGIGQISSEVPQNLSASRPQDRQFILSSKKLLLSDSGFYLCACTSVFTDTQYFGPGTRLTVL.

For the CDR3, the DNA is TGCAGTGCTAGCCCTTCGGAGACCCAGTACTTC. Protein: CSASPSETQYF. The chain links TRBV20-1 to TRBJ2-5; no clear D gene. The ends were cut back, 3 bases at V and 5 bases at J, with 7 bases in the middle. The germline CDR1 and CDR2 sequences are DFQATT and SNEGSKA (reference sequence). The CDR3 is 11 residues long.